The T cell receptor (beta chain) described here comes from a study of blood T cell repertoires in COVID-19. Looking at the study overall: Specimens from acute and convalescent COVID-19 originated in the United States, Italy and Spain.

Germline CDR1 KGHSH, CDR2 LQKENI. The CDR3 covers 13 residues. The germline V and J ends were trimmed by 4 bases and 0 bases, with 6 bases remaining between them. Original analysis: Cell counts per sample came from amplifying reference gene primers. Assay used: immunoSEQ multiplex PCR; TCRdb lists only in-frame clones, some missing. V, J and clone size derive from that table, while D and trimming were established from the DNA sequence. The sample holds tens of thousands of clones, about three quarters seen once. The chain recombines TRBV18 with TRBJ2-5, with D uncertain. This receptor was obtained from a man at least 80 years old with acute or convalescent COVID-19. The specimen was peripheral blood. The CDR3 here is CASSRDNQETQYF. The CDR3, as DNA: TGTGCCAGCTCACGAGACAACCAAGAGACCCAGTACTTC.